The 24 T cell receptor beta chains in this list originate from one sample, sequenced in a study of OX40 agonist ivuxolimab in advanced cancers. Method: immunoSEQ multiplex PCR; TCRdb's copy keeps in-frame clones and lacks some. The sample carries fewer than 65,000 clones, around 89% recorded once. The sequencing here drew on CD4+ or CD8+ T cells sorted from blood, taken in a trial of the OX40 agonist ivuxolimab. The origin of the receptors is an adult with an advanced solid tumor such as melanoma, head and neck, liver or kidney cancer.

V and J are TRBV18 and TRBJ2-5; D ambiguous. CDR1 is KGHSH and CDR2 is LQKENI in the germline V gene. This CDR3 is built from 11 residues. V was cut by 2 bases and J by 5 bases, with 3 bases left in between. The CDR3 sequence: CASSPGETQYF. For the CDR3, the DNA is TGTGCCAGCTCACCAGGGGAGACCCAGTACTTC.

CDR3 nucleotide sequence: TGTGCCAGCAGCAAAGAATTTGACGGAAAGAACACTGAAGCTTTCTTT. Translation gives CASSKEFDGKNTEAFF. The chain uses TRBV21-1 and TRBJ1-1. TRBV21-1 is listed as a pseudogene. This CDR3 has 16 amino acids.

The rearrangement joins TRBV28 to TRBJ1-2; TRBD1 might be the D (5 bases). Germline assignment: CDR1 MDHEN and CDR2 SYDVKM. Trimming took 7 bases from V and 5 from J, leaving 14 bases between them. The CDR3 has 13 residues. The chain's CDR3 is CASTSGLVYGYTF. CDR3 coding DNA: TGTGCCAGCACCTCGGGGCTGGTTTATGGCTACACCTTC.

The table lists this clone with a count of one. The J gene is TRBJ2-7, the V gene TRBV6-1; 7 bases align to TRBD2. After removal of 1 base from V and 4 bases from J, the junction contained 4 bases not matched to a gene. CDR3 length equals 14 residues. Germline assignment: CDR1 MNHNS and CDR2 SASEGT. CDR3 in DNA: TGTGCCAGCAGTGAAGGGGCTAGCGGATACGAGCAGTACTTC. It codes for CASSEGASGYEQYF.

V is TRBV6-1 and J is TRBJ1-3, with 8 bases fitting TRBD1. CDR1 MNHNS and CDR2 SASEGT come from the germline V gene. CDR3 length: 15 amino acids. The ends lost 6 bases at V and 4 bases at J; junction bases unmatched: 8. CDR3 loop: CASSHQGQVGNTIYF. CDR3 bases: TGTGCCAGCAGCCACCAGGGACAGGTGGGAAACACCATATATTTT.

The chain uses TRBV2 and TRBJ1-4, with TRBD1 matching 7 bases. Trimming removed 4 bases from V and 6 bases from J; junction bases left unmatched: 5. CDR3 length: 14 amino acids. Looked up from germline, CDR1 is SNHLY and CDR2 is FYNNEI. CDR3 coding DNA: TGTGCCAGCAGTGTTCAGGGGGGTGATGAAAAACTGTTTTTT. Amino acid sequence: CASSVQGGDEKLFF.

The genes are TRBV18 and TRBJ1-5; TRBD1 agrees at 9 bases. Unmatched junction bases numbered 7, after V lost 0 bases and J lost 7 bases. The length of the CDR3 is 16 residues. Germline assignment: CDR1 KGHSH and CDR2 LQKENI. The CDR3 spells CASSPPLGQGGQPQHF. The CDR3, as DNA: TGTGCCAGCTCACCACCCCTGGGACAGGGAGGACAGCCCCAGCATTTT.

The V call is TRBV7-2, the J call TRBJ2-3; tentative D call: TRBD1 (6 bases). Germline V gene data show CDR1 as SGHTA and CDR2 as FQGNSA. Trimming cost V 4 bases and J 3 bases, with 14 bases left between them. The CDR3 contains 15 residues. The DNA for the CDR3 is TGTGCCAGCAGCTCCCACCCCAGGGGAACAGATACGCAGTATTTT. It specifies CASSSHPRGTDTQYF.

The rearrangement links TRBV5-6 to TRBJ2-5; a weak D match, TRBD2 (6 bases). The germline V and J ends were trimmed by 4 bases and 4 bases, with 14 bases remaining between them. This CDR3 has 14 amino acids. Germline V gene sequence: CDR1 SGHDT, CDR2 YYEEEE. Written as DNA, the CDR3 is TGTGCCAGCAGCGTGGGGGGTAGGGGAGAGACCCAGTACTTC. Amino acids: CASSVGGRGETQYF.

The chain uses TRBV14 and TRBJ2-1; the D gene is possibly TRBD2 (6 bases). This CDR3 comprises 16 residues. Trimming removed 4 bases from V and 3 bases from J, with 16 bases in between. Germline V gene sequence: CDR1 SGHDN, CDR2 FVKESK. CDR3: CASSRRTGLIYNEQFF. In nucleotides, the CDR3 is TGTGCCAGCAGCCGTCGGACGGGACTGATCTACAATGAGCAGTTCTTC. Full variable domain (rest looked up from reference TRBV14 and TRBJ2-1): EAGVTQFPSHSVIEKGQTVTLRCDPISGHDNLYWYRRVMGKEIKFLLHFVKESKQDESGMPNNRFLAERTGGTYSTLKVQPAELEDSGVYFCASSRRTGLIYNEQFFGPGTRLTVL.

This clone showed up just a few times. The CDR3: CASKSWEVNTEAFF. The CDR3, as DNA: TGTGCCAGTAAGTCATGGGAGGTGAACACTGAAGCTTTCTTT. The chain is built from TRBV19 and TRBJ1-1; D gene unclear. Germline lookup yields CDR1 LNHDA and CDR2 SQIVND (reference sequence). Trimming pared 7 bases from V and 0 bases from J, leaving 12 bases between. There are 14 residues in the CDR3.

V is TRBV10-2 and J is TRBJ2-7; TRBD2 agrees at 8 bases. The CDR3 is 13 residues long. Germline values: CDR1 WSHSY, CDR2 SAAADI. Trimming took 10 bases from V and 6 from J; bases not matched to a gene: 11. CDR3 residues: CATRGGSVGEQYF. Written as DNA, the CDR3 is TGCGCCACCCGGGGGGGGTCAGTTGGCGAGCAGTACTTC.

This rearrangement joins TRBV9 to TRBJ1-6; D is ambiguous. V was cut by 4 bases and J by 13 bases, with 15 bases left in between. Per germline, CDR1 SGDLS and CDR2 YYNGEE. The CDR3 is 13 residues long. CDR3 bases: TGTGCCAGCAGCTCGGGCCCGGGGTCCCCCCTCCACTTT. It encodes CASSSGPGSPLHF. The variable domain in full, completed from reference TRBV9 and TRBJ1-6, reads DSGVTQTPKHLITATGQRVTLRCSPRSGDLSVYWYQQSLDQGLQFLIQYYNGEERAKGNILERFSAQQFPDLHSELNLSSLELGDSALYFCASSSGPGSPLHFGNGTRLTVT.

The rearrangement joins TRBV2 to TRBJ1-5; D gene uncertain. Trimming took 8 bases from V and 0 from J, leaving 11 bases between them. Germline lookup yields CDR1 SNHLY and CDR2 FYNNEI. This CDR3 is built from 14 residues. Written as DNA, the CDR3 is TGTGCCAGCGCCAGAATCCATAGCAATCAGCCCCAGCATTTT. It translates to CASARIHSNQPQHF. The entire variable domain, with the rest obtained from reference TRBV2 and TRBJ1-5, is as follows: EPEVTQTPSHQVTQMGQEVILRCVPISNHLYFYWYRQILGQKVEFLVSFYNNEISEKSEIFDDQFSVERPDGSNFTLKIRSTKLEDSAMYFCASARIHSNQPQHFGDGTRLSIL.

The CDR3 region is CASSELRGGTYNEQFF. The CDR3 DNA reads TGCGCCAGCAGTGAGTTGCGGGGGGGGACCTACAATGAGCAGTTCTTC. This sequence joins TRBV10-1 and TRBJ2-1, with 9 bases fitting TRBD2. The CDR3 is 16 amino acids. Per the germline V gene, CDR1 is WNHNN and CDR2 is SYGVQD (reference sequence). V dropped 1 base and J dropped 2; count of bases not matched to a gene: 3.

The CDR3 DNA is TGTGCCAGCAGCTTAGGACAGGGGAGCACAGATACGCAGTATTTT. Encoded protein: CASSLGQGSTDTQYF. This chain uses TRBV11-3 with TRBJ2-3; TRBD1 matches at 8 bases. With V trimmed by 1 base and J by 0 bases, 0 bases remained unmatched. CDR1 and CDR2 (germline): SGHNT, YENEEA. The CDR3 extends over 15 amino acids.

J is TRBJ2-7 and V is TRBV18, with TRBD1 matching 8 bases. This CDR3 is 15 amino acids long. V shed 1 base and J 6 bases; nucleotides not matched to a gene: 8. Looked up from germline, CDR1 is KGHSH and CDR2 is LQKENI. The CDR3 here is CASSPRQGQGAEQYF. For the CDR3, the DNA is TGTGCCAGCTCACCACGTCAAGGACAGGGTGCCGAGCAGTACTTC.

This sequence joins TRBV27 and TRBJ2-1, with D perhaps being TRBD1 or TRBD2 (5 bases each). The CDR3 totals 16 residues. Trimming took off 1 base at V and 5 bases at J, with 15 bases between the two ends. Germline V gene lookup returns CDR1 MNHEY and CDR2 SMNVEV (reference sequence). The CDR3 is CASSLYRDQSHNEQFF. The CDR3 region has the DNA TGTGCCAGCAGTTTATACCGGGACCAAAGCCACAATGAGCAGTTCTTC.

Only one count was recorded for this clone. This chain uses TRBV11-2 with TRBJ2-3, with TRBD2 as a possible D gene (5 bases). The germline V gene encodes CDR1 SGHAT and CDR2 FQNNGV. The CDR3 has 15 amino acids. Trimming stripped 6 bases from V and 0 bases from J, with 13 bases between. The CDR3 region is CASRKREFSTDTQYF. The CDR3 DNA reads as TGTGCCAGCAGAAAAAGGGAGTTTAGCACAGATACGCAGTATTTT.

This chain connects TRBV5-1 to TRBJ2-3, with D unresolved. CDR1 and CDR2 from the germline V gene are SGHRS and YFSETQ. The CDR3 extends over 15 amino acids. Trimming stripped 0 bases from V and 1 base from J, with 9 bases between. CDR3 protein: CASSLADPRTDTQYF. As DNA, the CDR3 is TGCGCCAGCAGCTTGGCGGATCCGCGCACAGATACGCAGTATTTT.

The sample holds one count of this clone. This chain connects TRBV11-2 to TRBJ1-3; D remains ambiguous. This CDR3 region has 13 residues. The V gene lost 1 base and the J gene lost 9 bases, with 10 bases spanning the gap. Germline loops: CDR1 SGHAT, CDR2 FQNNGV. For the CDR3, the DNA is TGTGCCAGCAGCTTAGGTGGTTCTGTCACCATATATTTT. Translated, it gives CASSLGGSVTIYF.

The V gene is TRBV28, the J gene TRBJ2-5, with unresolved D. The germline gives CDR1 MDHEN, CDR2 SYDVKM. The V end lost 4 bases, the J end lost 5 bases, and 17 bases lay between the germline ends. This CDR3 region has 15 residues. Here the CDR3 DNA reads TGTGCCAGCAGTTCCCCCCGACAAGGGCAGGAGACCCAGTACTTC. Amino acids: CASSSPRQGQETQYF.

The chain's CDR3 is CASSLTPYGEQYF. CDR3 bases: TGTGCCAGCAGTCTAACCCCGTACGGCGAGCAGTACTTC. The genes are TRBV27 and TRBJ2-7, with unresolved D. Germline V gives CDR1 MNHEY, CDR2 SMNVEV (reference sequence). This CDR3 is 13 amino acids long. V shed 5 bases and J shed 6 bases, with 14 bases lying between them.

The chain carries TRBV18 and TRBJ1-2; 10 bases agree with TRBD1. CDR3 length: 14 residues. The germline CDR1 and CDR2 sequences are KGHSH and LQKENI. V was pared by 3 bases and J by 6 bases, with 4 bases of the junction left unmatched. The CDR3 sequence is CASSPQGTGDGYTF. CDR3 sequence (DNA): TGTGCCAGCTCACCCCAGGGGACAGGGGATGGCTACACCTTC.